The 27 T cell receptor beta chains given below trace back to one sample, sequenced in a study of response to subunit inactivated influenza vaccine. MiXCR was run by TCRdb on the RT-PCR reads, yielding one entry per CDR3 protein. The sample records about 520,000 distinct CDR3 sequences, approximately 7.2% being singletons. Material: PBMCs from blood, obtained about 23 months after vaccination. The receptors derive from a man between 50 and 75 years old who received an inactivated influenza vaccine.

This clonotype has ten or more counts. The rearrangement links TRBV3-1 to TRBJ2-7; unclear D gene. The germline V and J ends were trimmed by 2 bases and 0 bases, with 5 bases remaining between them. The CDR3 covers 13 residues. The germline V gene encodes CDR1 LGHDT and CDR2 YNNKEL (reference sequence). CDR3 loop: CASSQRNSYEQYF. CDR3 sequence (DNA): TGTGCCAGCAGCCAAAGGAACTCCTACGAGCAGTACTTC.

This sequence joins TRBV6-2 or TRBV6-3 and TRBJ1-2; D gene ambiguous. The V and J ends lost 5 bases and 7 bases respectively, with 8 bases between them. Germline CDR1 MNHEY, CDR2 SVGEGT. CDR3 length: 11 amino acids. The CDR3 coding sequence is TGTGCCAGCAGTCACCTCAGTGGCTACACCTTC. Translation gives CASSHLSGYTF.

This chain connects TRBV12-3 or TRBV12-4 to TRBJ2-7; no reliable D call. This CDR3 contains 16 residues. Trimming cost V 0 bases and J 2 bases, with 14 bases left between them. CDR3 residues: CASSLAATSLPYEQYF. CDR3 in DNA: TGTGCCAGCAGTTTAGCGGCCACCTCTTTGCCCTACGAGCAGTACTTC.

This clonotype was detected a few times. V gene TRBV7-9 combines with J gene TRBJ2-1, with D perhaps TRBD1 or TRBD2 (5 bases each). The germline CDR1 and CDR2 sequences are SEHNR and FQNEAQ (reference sequence). The length of the CDR3 is 14 residues. Between the trimmed V and J ends, which lost 5 bases and 8 bases, there was a span of 16 bases. CDR3 amino acids: CASSPEGQRHEQFF. The CDR3 DNA reads as TGTGCCAGCAGCCCCGAGGGGCAGCGGCATGAGCAGTTCTTC.

This clonotype was picked up many times. This chain joins TRBV29-1 and TRBJ2-1; D unclear. The germline V and J ends were trimmed by 5 bases and 3 bases, with 14 bases remaining between them. Germline V CDR1 and CDR2: SQVTM, ANQGSEA. The CDR3 runs 14 residues. DNA of the CDR3: TGCAGCGTTAGAGGAAAAGGCCTCTACAATGAGCAGTTCTTC. As protein: CSVRGKGLYNEQFF.

The chain carries TRBV7-2 and TRBJ2-2; 7 nucleotides match TRBD1. Per the germline V gene, CDR1 is SGHTA and CDR2 is FQGNSA. The CDR3 extends over 16 amino acids. J lost 5 bases, V lost 0 bases, and 6 bases had no gene match. The CDR3 nucleotides are TGTGCCAGCAGCTTAGCGGGACAGTCGATTACCGGGGAGCTGTTTTTT. It codes for CASSLAGQSITGELFF. Full variable domain (missing parts from reference TRBV7-2 and TRBJ2-2): GAGVSQSPSNKVTEKGKDVELRCDPISGHTALYWYRQSLGQGLEFLIYFQGNSAPDKSGLPSDRFSAERTGGSVSTLTIQRTQQEDSAVYLCASSLAGQSITGELFFGEGSRLTVL.

The chain joins TRBV7-6 to TRBJ2-5, with TRBD1 matching 7 bases. V gave up 0 bases and J gave up 5 bases; unmatched junction bases: 9. The CDR3 is made up of 16 amino acids. Germline loops: CDR1 SGHVS, CDR2 FNYEAQ. The CDR3 region is CASSLATYRGGETQYF. The CDR3 DNA sequence: TGTGCCAGCAGCTTAGCAACGTACAGGGGTGGGGAGACCCAGTACTTC.

A few counts support this clonotype. V and J are TRBV10-3 and TRBJ2-3, with 13 bases fitting TRBD2. V lost 5 bases, J lost 3 bases, and 5 bases stayed unmatched. The CDR3 contains 16 residues. The germline gives CDR1 ENHRY, CDR2 SYGVKD. In nucleotides, the CDR3 is TGTGCCATCAGTCCGGGACTAGCGGGATCTACAGATACGCAGTATTTT. This sequence encodes CAISPGLAGSTDTQYF.

As for this clonotype: In this CDR3 the conserved last residue, phenylalanine or tryptophan, is missing, so a read error is likely. The chain carries TRBV9 and TRBJ2-3, with D hard to call. This CDR3 is 12 amino acids long. CDR1 is SGDLS, CDR2 YYNGEE, per germline. The germline V and J ends were trimmed by 0 bases and 3 bases, with 2 bases remaining between them. The CDR3 DNA reads as TGTGCCAGCAGCGTAGGAACAGATACGCAGTATTCT. Residues: CASSVGTDTQYS.

The chain is built from TRBV4-3 and TRBJ1-2, with D unresolved. CDR1 LGHNA and CDR2 YSLEER come from the germline V gene. The V end was cut by 1 base, the J end by 8 bases, with 8 bases between. This CDR3 region has 12 residues. In DNA, the CDR3 is TGCGCCAGCAGCCAAGCTACTGGAGGCTACACCTTC. Its translation: CASSQATGGYTF.

The rearrangement uses TRBV13 and TRBJ2-3, with D maybe TRBD2 (6 bases). Germline values: CDR1 PRHDT, CDR2 FYEKMQ (reference sequence). This CDR3 is 15 amino acids long. The ends were cut back, 1 base at V and 3 bases at J, with 11 bases in the middle. The CDR3 loop reads CASSLAGVQTDTQYF. The CDR3, as DNA: TGTGCCAGCAGCTTAGCGGGAGTCCAGACAGATACGCAGTATTTT.

The genes are TRBV11-2 and TRBJ1-5; TRBD1 matches at 9 bases. In germline, CDR1 is SGHAT, CDR2 FQNNGV. CDR3 size: 15 residues. The junction had 8 bases not matched to a gene; V was cut back by 5 bases and J by 6 bases. The CDR3 is CASSPNRGLGQPQHF. The CDR3 DNA sequence: TGTGCCAGCAGCCCAAACAGGGGGCTGGGTCAGCCCCAGCATTTT.

Only a few counts were recorded for this clonotype. This chain joins TRBV10-3 and TRBJ1-5, with D maybe TRBD1 (5 bases). This CDR3 has 15 amino acids. Germline V gene sequence: CDR1 ENHRY, CDR2 SYGVKD. V lost 0 bases and J lost 3, with 9 bases in between. In DNA, the CDR3 is TGTGCCATCAGTGAGTCAGGAGGGGTCAATCAGCCCCAGCATTTT. The encoded protein is CAISESGGVNQPQHF.

The chain joins TRBV4-3 to TRBJ2-5; D is possibly TRBD1 or TRBD2 (6 bases each). The CDR3 covers 14 residues. Germline CDR1 and CDR2: LGHNA and YSLEER. V shed 6 bases and J shed 5 bases, with 16 bases lying between them. The CDR3 DNA follows: TGCGCCAGCAGTGACGGGACAAGCGGGGAGACCCAGTACTTC. It specifies CASSDGTSGETQYF.

This clonotype was detected many times. A read error may account for a junction end that differs from germline. The chain is built from TRBV11-2 and TRBJ2-1; 7 bases map to TRBD1. The V gene's germline CDR1 is SGHAT and CDR2 FQNNGV. The CDR3 has 14 amino acids. The CDR3: CASSRERLGTVTLF. CDR3 bases: TGTGCCAGCAGCCGCGAACGACTGGGGACAGTTACGCTCTTC.

In its sample, this clonotype was seen a few times. This chain connects TRBV28 to TRBJ2-3; 16 positions agree with TRBD2. The CDR3 totals 18 residues. Germline CDR1 and CDR2: MDHEN and SYDVKM. V lost 6 bases and J lost 2; bases outside the gene matches: 8. CDR3 coding DNA: TGTGCCAGCAGAACCGGGACTAGCGGGAGGGCGTACACAGATACGCAGTATTTT. Its translation: CASRTGTSGRAYTDTQYF.

At least ten counts were recorded for this clonotype. The gene calls are TRBV28 and TRBJ1-5, with a tentative D call TRBD1 (5 bases). CDR1 and CDR2 (germline): MDHEN, SYDVKM. The CDR3 runs to 11 residues. Deletions cut 9 bases from V and 11 bases from J, with 14 bases between. CDR3: CASSPGGTQHF. CDR3 DNA: TGTGCCAGTTCCCCCGGGGGGACCCAGCATTTT.

The genes are TRBV12-3 or TRBV12-4 and TRBJ2-3, with 15 bases lining up with TRBD2. J lost 3 bases, V lost 4 bases, and 5 bases had no gene match. The CDR3 consists of 17 residues. The DNA for the CDR3 is TGTGCCAGCAGTTGGACTAGCGGGAGGGCCCTTACAGATACGCAGTATTTT. Its protein product is CASSWTSGRALTDTQYF.

This clonotype was seen repeatedly, ten times or more. CDR3 in amino acids: CSVGLDSYNEQFF. CDR3 in DNA: TGCAGCGTGGGACTAGACTCCTACAATGAGCAGTTCTTC. The V and J genes are TRBV29-1 and TRBJ2-1; 8 positions match TRBD2. This CDR3 region has 13 residues. The junction had 1 base not matched to a gene; V was cut back by 6 bases and J by 0 bases. CDR1 and CDR2 (germline): SQVTM, ANQGSEA.

This clonotype was detected only a few times. The chain is built from TRBV5-1 and TRBJ2-3; tentatively, D is TRBD2 (6 bases). CDR1 SGHRS and CDR2 YFSETQ come from the germline V gene. V shed 5 bases and J shed 1 base, with 14 bases lying between them. The CDR3 extends over 15 amino acids. For the CDR3, the DNA is TGCGCCAGCAGGAGGTGGGGGGTCGGCACAGATACGCAGTATTTT. Translation: CASRRWGVGTDTQYF.

This clonotype was observed a handful of times. This chain links TRBV20-1 with TRBJ2-7, with a tentative D call TRBD2 (6 bases). Trimming shortened V by 0 bases and J by 2 bases, and 14 bases separated the two germline ends. CDR3 length equals 15 residues. Per germline, CDR1 DFQATT and CDR2 SNEGSKA (reference sequence). This CDR3 is CSARDSRDPTYEQYF. The CDR3 coding sequence is TGCAGTGCTAGAGATTCGCGGGACCCAACCTACGAGCAGTACTTC.

In this sample, this clonotype turned up many times. The chain uses TRBV29-1 and TRBJ2-5, with 13 positions matching TRBD2. The CDR3 loop spans 16 amino acids. Trimming at V came to 4 bases and at J to 4 bases, leaving 9 bases not matched to a gene. From germline, CDR1 is SQVTM and CDR2 ANQGSEA. The CDR3, as DNA: TGCAGCGTTGGGGGACTAGCGGGGAGTATGCCAGAGACCCAGTACTTC. As protein: CSVGGLAGSMPETQYF.

The chain links TRBV3-1 to TRBJ2-7; no clear D. Germline lookup yields CDR1 LGHDT and CDR2 YNNKEL (reference sequence). Trimming stripped 8 bases from V and 2 bases from J, with 16 bases between. The CDR3 runs 14 residues. The CDR3 protein is CASSPMGVPYEQYF. CDR3 in DNA: TGTGCCAGCTCGCCAATGGGTGTTCCCTACGAGCAGTACTTC.

This clonotype was seen a handful of times. The V and J genes are TRBV12-3 or TRBV12-4 and TRBJ1-5; D ambiguous. V shed 7 bases and J shed 6 bases, with 10 bases lying between them. This CDR3 is 12 amino acids long. As DNA, the CDR3 is TGTGCCAGCATGGCGGGGTTTCAGCCCCAGCATTTT. This encodes CASMAGFQPQHF.

With regard to this clonotype: One base away lies a much larger clone, so this may be a sequencing read error. The chain couples TRBV29-1 to TRBJ1-1, with no clear D. This CDR3 has 14 residues. The germline V gene encodes CDR1 SQVTM and CDR2 ANQGSEA. V lost 4 bases, J lost 3 bases, and 15 bases lay in between. DNA for the CDR3: TGCAGCGTTGTTGGTGGGGATGGTTACACTGAAGCTTTCTTT. This codes for CSVVGGDGYTEAFF.

The V call is TRBV5-1, the J call TRBJ1-1; maybe TRBD1 (5 bases). This CDR3 region has 20 residues. Germline CDR1 reads SGHRS; CDR2 reads YFSETQ. With 0 bases removed from V and 0 bases from J, the gap between germline ends came to 24 bases. CDR3 nucleotide sequence: TGCGCCAGCAGCTTGGGGTTGGGGACCCATACCGCTCTTATGAACACTGAAGCTTTCTTT. Translating it yields CASSLGLGTHTALMNTEAFF.

This chain links TRBV7-9 with TRBJ2-1, with 7 nucleotides matching TRBD1. The germline V gene has CDR1 SEHNR and CDR2 FQNEAQ (reference sequence). The CDR3 is 16 residues long. Trimming removed 5 bases from V and 9 bases from J; junction bases left unmatched: 16. This chain's CDR3 is CASSAWTGLGWAEQFF. The CDR3 DNA sequence: TGTGCCAGCAGCGCGTGGACAGGTTTGGGGTGGGCTGAGCAGTTCTTC.